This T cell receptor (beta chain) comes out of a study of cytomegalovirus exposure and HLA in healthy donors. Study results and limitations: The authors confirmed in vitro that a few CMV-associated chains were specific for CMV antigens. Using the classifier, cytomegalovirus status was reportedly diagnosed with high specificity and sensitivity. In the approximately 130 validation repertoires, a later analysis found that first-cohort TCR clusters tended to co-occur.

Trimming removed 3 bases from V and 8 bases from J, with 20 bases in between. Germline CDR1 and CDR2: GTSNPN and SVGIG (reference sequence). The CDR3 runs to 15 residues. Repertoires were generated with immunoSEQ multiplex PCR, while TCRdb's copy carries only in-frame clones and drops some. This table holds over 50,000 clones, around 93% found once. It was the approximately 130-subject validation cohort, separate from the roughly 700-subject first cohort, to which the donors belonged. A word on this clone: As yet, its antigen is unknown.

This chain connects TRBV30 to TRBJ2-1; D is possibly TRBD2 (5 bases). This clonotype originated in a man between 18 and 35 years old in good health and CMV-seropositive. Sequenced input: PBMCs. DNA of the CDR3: TGTGCCTGGAGCAGAGCGGCCCACCAATACGATGAGCAGTTCTTC. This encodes CAWSRAAHQYDEQFF.